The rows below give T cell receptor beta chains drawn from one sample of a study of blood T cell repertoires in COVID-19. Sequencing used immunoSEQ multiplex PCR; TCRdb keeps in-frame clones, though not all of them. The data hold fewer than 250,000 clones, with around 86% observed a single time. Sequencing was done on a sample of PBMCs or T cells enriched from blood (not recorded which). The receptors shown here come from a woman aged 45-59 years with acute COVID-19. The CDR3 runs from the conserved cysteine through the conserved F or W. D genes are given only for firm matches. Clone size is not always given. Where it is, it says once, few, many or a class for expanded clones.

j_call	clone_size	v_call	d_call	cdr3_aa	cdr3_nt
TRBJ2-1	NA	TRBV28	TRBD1	CASSSLTGQFLQFF	TGTGCCAGCAGTTCTCTGACAGGGCAGTTTCTGCAGTTCTTC
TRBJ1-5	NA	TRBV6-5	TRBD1	CASSSGQGNQPQHF	TGTGCCAGCAGTTCAGGACAGGGCAATCAGCCCCAGCATTTT
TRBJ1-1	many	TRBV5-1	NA	CASSLTGNTEAFF	TGCGCCAGCAGCTTGACGGGGAACACTGAAGCTTTCTTT
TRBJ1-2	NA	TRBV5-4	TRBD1	CASSGLGTGYVYGYTF	TGTGCCAGCAGCGGGCTCGGGACAGGGTATGTCTATGGCTACACCTTC
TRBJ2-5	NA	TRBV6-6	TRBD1	CASSSGTGVGETQYF	TGTGCCAGCAGTTCCGGGACAGGGGTGGGCGAGACCCAGTACTTC
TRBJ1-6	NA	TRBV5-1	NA	CASSLGTGALHF	TGCGCCAGCAGCTTGGGGACGGGAGCCCTCCACTTT
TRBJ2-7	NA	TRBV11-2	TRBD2	CASSPTGGYEQYF	TGTGCCAGCAGCCCTACGGGGGGCTACGAGCAGTACTTC
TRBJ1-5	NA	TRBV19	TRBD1	CASSAGTVGVQPQHF	TGTGCCAGTAGTGCCGGGACAGTGGGCGTTCAGCCCCAGCATTTT
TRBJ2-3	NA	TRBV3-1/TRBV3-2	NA	CASSQERVGGTYTTSTDTQYF	TGTGCCAGCAGCCAAGAGAGGGTTGGCGGGACGTACACTACTAGCACAGATACGCAGTATTTT
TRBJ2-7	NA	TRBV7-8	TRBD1	CASSLNIGQEELYF	TGTGCCAGCAGCTTAAATATAGGACAGGAGGAACTGTACTTC
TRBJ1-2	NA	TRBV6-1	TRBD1	CASSEAPDRGGYTF	TGTGCCAGCAGTGAAGCGCCGGACAGGGGTGGCTACACCTTC
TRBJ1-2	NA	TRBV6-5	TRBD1	CATGQGLTYGYTF	TGTGCCACCGGACAGGGTCTTACCTATGGCTACACCTTC
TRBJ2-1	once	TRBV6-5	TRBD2	CASSPLAGANEQFF	TGTGCCAGCAGTCCTTTAGCGGGAGCCAATGAGCAGTTCTTC
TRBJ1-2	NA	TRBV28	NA	CASSFPGVNYGYTF	TGTGCCAGCAGTTTCCCCGGGGTTAACTATGGCTACACCTTC
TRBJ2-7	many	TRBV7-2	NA	CASSRRGAYEQYF	TGTGCCAGCAGCCGCAGGGGGGCCTACGAGCAGTACTTC
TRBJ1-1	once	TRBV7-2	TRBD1	CASSTGTGRTEAFF	TGTGCCAGCAGCACCGGGACAGGCCGAACTGAAGCTTTCTTT
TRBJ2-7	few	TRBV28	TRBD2	CASSTGRREQYF	TGTGCCAGCAGCACCGGGAGGAGGGAGCAGTACTTC
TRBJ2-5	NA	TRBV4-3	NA	CASSQGGMVEGDETQYF	TGCGCCAGCAGCCAAGGGGGGATGGTAGAGGGGGACGAGACCCAGTACTTC
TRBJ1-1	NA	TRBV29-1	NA	CSVERGYAQAFF	TGCAGCGTTGAACGGGGGTACGCTCAAGCTTTCTTT
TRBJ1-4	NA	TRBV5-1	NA	CASRRGQGGEKLFF	TGCGCCAGCAGGAGAGGACAAGGGGGAGAAAAACTGTTTTTT
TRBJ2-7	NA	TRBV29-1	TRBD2	CSVLGPSGDPYEQYF	TGCAGCGTCCTAGGCCCTAGCGGGGACCCCTACGAGCAGTACTTC
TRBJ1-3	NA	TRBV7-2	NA	CASSVTGSIGNTIYF	TGTGCCAGCAGCGTTACAGGTTCGATCGGAAACACCATATATTTT
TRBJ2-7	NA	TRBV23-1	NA	CASSHKEGNEQYF	TGCGCCAGCAGTCATAAGGAGGGGAACGAGCAGTACTTC
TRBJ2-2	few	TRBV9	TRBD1	CASSVGGTVNTGELFF	TGTGCCAGCAGCGTAGGGGGGACAGTTAACACCGGGGAGCTGTTTTTT
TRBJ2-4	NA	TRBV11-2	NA	CASSRERLAKNIQYF	TGTGCCAGCAGCCGGGAGAGATTAGCCAAAAACATTCAGTACTTC
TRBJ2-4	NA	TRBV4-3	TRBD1	CASSRLPGQGEMEAKNIQYF	TGCGCCAGCAGCCGCCTGCCGGGACAGGGGGAAATGGAGGCCAAAAACATTCAGTACTTC
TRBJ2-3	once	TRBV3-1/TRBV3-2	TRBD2	CASSQTSGGYPDTQYF	TGTGCCAGCAGCCAAACTAGCGGGGGTTACCCAGATACGCAGTATTTT
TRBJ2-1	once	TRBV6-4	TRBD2	CASSDSAGSYNEQFF	TGTGCCAGCAGTGACTCAGCGGGAAGCTACAATGAGCAGTTCTTC
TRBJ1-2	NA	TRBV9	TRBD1	CASSAQGALRYGYTF	TGTGCCAGCAGCGCCCAGGGGGCTCTACGGTATGGCTACACCTTC
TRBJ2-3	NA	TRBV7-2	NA	CASRTTPSTDTQYF	TGTGCCAGCAGAACTACCCCGTCAACAGATACGCAGTATTTT
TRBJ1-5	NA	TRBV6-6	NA	CASSYSMAAGGQPQHF	TGTGCCAGCAGTTACTCTATGGCCGCCGGAGGACAGCCCCAGCATTTT
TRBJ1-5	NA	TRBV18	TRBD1	CASSTGQGARQPQHF	TGTGCCAGCTCCACGGGACAGGGGGCGAGGCAGCCCCAGCATTTT
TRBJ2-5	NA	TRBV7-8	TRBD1	CASSPTSGQGQETQYF	TGTGCCAGCAGCCCCACCAGCGGACAGGGCCAAGAGACCCAGTACTTC
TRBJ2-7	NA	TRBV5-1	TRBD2	CASSLRRTSGRMVGEQYF	TGCGCCAGCAGCTTGCGTAGGACTAGCGGGAGGATGGTGGGAGAGCAGTACTTC
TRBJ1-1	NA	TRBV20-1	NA	CSAAVVKAFF	TGCAGTGCCGCGGTTGTGAAGGCTTTCTTT
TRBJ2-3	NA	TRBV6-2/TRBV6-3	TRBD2	CASSKLASGSTDTQYF	TGTGCCAGCAGTAAACTAGCGTCGGGTAGCACAGATACGCAGTATTTT
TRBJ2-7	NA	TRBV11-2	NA	CASSFLLELPTGEQYF	TGTGCCAGCAGCTTCCTTTTGGAGCTCCCTACGGGCGAGCAGTACTTC
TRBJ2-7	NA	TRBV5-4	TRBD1	CASIGGQGGSYEQYF	TGTGCCAGCATCGGGGGACAGGGAGGGTCCTACGAGCAGTACTTC
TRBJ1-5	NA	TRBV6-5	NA	CASNKRAGGQPQHF	TGTGCCAGCAACAAACGGGCAGGAGGTCAGCCCCAGCATTTT
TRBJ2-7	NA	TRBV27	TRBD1	CASSPDRVHGYEQYF	TGTGCCAGCAGTCCGGACAGGGTACACGGTTACGAGCAGTACTTC
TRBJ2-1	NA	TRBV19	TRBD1	CASSTTGGSYNEQFF	TGTGCCAGTAGTACCACAGGGGGCTCCTACAATGAGCAGTTCTTC